The sequence of this T cell receptor (beta chain) was determined in a study of control samples from healthy donors and cancer patients. Germline CDR1 reads MNHEY; CDR2 reads SVGAGI. This CDR3 region has 15 residues. The V segment lost 0 bases and the J segment 1 base; nucleotides outside the gene matches: 1. Some clones are missing from TCRdb's copy, which holds only in-frame ones; the method was immunoSEQ multiplex PCR. The sample gives 70,000 to 85,000 clones, 75% to 85% of which show up once; around a tenth is in the top ten. For this clone: The same CDR3 arises from other DNA sequences in this sample as well.

The receptor was derived from a man in his sixties with head and neck cancer. V gene TRBV6-5 combines with J gene TRBJ2-7; 9 nucleotides align to TRBD2. The sequenced material came from PBMCs. CDR3 bases: TGTGCCAGCAGTTACTCGCTAGCGGGATCCTACGAGCAGTACTTC. Amino acids: CASSYSLAGSYEQYF.